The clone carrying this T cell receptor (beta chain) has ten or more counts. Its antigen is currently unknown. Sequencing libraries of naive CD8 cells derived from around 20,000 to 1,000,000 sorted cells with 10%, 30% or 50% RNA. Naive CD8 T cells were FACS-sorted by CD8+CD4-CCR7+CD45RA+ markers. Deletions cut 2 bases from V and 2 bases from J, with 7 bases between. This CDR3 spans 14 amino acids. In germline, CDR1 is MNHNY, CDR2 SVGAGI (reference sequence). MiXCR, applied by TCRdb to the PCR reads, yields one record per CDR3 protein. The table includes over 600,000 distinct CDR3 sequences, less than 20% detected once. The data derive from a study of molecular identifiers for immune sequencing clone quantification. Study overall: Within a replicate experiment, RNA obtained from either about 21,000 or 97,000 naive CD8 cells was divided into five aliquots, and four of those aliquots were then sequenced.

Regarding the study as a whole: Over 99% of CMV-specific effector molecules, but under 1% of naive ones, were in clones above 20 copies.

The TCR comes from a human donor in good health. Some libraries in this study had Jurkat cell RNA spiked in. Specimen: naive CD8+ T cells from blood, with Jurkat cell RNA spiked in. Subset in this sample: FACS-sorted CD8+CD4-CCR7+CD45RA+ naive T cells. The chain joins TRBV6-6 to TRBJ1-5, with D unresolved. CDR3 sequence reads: CASSYRARNQPQHF. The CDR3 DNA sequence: TGTGCCAGCAGTTACCGAGCCCGCAATCAGCCCCAGCATTTT.